The source of this TCR beta chain is a study of regulatory T cells in long-lasting Graves disease. iRepertoire HTBI primers and Arm-PCR of CDR3 regions built TCR beta libraries. MiXCR, run by TCRdb on the multiplex PCR reads, gives a single entry per CDR3 protein. Found here are almost 350,000 distinct CDR3 sequences, about 20% of them singletons; the top ten hold 29%. Trimming cost V 8 bases and J 7 bases, with 17 bases left between them. Germline V lookup: CDR1 MNHNS, CDR2 SASEGT. The CDR3 totals 14 residues. Noted time point: persistent/refractory GD, antithyroid drugs over 5 years with positive TRAb. The TCR library was prepared using RNA isolated from PBMCs. This clonotype was detected many times.

V usage is TRBV6-1 and J usage is TRBJ1-4, with D tentatively TRBD1 (5 bases). Sequenced material: peripheral blood mononuclear cells (PBMCs), taken when the disease was refractory, from a patient treated with antithyroid drugs. This TCR was recovered from a female donor with Graves disease. The CDR3 reads CASGYPSRAEKLFF. The CDR3 DNA follows: TGTGCCAGCGGATATCCGTCCAGGGCTGAAAAACTGTTTTTT.